The subject of this entry is one T cell receptor (beta chain). Its antigen remains unidentified. These data come from a study of cytomegalovirus exposure and HLA in healthy donors. The PCR contained 60 Vbeta and 13 Jbeta primers. Profiling relied on immunoSEQ multiplex PCR, and the TCRdb table lists in-frame clones only, not all of them. The sample yields about 140,000 clones, roughly 78% seen once. Overall study findings and caveats: Presence/absence analyses supposed approximately even sequencing depth among donors. Cytomegalovirus-associated status was assigned to fewer than 200 TCR beta chains.

The V and J ends lost 2 bases and 5 bases respectively, with 13 bases between them. This CDR3 is 16 amino acids long. Looked up from germline, CDR1 is SNHLY and CDR2 is FYNNEI. This clonotype was sampled from a female donor in good health and CMV-seronegative. Material for sequencing was PBMCs. The chain recombines TRBV2 with TRBJ1-6, with D perhaps TRBD1 (5 bases). This chain's CDR3 is CASSERAGRHNSPLHF. The CDR3 DNA sequence: TGTGCCAGCAGTGAAAGGGCAGGGCGGCATAATTCACCCCTCCACTTT.